A few counts support the clone carrying this TCR beta chain. As yet, its antigen is unknown. This CDR3 region has 17 residues. The V segment lost 2 bases and the J segment 7 bases; nucleotides outside the gene matches: 16. Germline CDR1 and CDR2: MNHNS and SASEGT. This sample is part of a study of T cell responses to AZD1222 COVID-19 vaccine. Overall study results and limits: Repertoires were obtained solely post-peak T cell response. The reported proportion of spike-specific TCRs targeting unmutated variant regions was nearly half. Among the donors, most were white British and more were female, and clonal diversity was possibly underestimated. Spike-specific TCR breadth and depth rose after two AZD1222 doses.

TCRdb's table, derived via immunoSEQ multiplex PCR, lists solely in-frame clones and lacks some. The sample contains around 160,000 clones, 80% to 95% of which appear only once. Specimen: peripheral blood, collected on day 0 of MenACWY control vaccination. The TCR was taken from an adult in good health. The chain couples TRBV6-1 to TRBJ1-2, with 7 bases matching TRBD1. The CDR3 sequence: CASSELSGTAVGRGYTF. The CDR3 DNA sequence: TGTGCCAGCAGTGAACTCTCCGGGACAGCCGTAGGTCGTGGCTACACCTTC.